The entry that follows covers one TCR beta chain sequence. This clonotype came up a few times. Its antigen is currently not known. The input lacks base qualities; no much larger clone sits a single base away. TCR beta repertoires were profiled from peripheral blood of 10 to 15 young patients with multiple sclerosis to demonstrate the VDJtools post-analysis software. Multiple sclerosis patients were children and adolescents aged 6 to 15 years. The library was produced with PCR. The listed sequencing device is Illumina HiSeq 2500. To reduce PCR and sequencing biases, unique molecular identifiers were incorporated into the TCR beta cDNA libraries. Approximately 500,000 cDNA molecules were obtained per 1 to 10 million input T cells, so each molecule approximated one T cell. The same protocol used for the earlier healthy control dataset was applied to prepare and sequence the patient libraries. Within a given batch, samples were prepared together, multiplexed and sequenced on the same HiSeq lane. In the authors' own workflow: MIGEC handled the raw barcoded reads, throwing out single-read molecular identifier groups before consensus assembly and CDR3 extraction. VDJtools was used for post-analysis of the clonotype tables, and diversity was normalized by down-sampling every dataset to the size of the smallest sample. To correct batch-related cross-sample contamination, repertoire overlap clustering matched CDR3 amino acid sequences but not nucleotide sequences. TCRdb reran the public reads through fastp at Q25 and MiXCR, keeping productive beta chains. A single entry per CDR3 protein holds the most common genes and DNA from its merged rows. TCRdb's processing, not the authors' own work, is the source of the V and J calls. The sample includes hundreds of thousands of distinct CDR3 sequences, with approximately 53% observed a single time. The ten largest clones capture 4.6% of the sample.

These data are taken from a study of post-analysis software for immune sequencing data (dated by TCRdb to the mid-2010s). In terms of the full investigation: Disease courses on record covered relapsing-remitting, secondary progressive and progressive-relapsing multiple sclerosis, though some patients had no subtype annotation. The patient repertoires were compared against 11 previously published healthy control repertoires obtained from donors aged roughly 6 to 25 years. A subset of samples was prepared in parallel using single-end sample barcoding, then pooled and co-amplified after Illumina adapter ligation. What the work shows at the level of the full study, not this receptor alone: The control group was slightly older than the multiple sclerosis patient group. Strong co-clustering of samples prepared in the same batch was shown by direct clustering with F measure, prompting a batch-effect correction. Normalized Chao1 diversity was significantly lower in multiple sclerosis patients than controls, suggesting substantial peripheral T-cell clonal expansion.

Sequenced input: blood. The source is a girl between 5 and 17 years old with multiple sclerosis.

The nucleotides read TGTGCCAGCAGCTCTGGAGACGGGGGAGGAAACACTGAAGCTTTCTTT. It encodes CASSSGDGGGNTEAFF. The V and J genes are TRBV11-1 and TRBJ1-1; the D gene is perhaps TRBD1, on 5 matching bases. CDR1 and CDR2 are drawn from the germline V gene (reference sequence): SGHAT, FQDESV. V drops 4 bases and J drops 2 bases, leaving 17 bases in between. Measured from the cysteine to the phenylalanine, the CDR3 is 16 residues long. Only CDR3 DNA remains: 48 bases, in frame from the first base.